Following are 25 T cell receptor beta chains from one sample sequenced in a study of CD8 T cells in ankylosing spondylitis. TCRdb called the 5' RACE reads again in MiXCR, with one record for every CDR3 protein. The sample includes about 240,000 distinct CDR3 sequences, over 8.5% of them seen just once. Sequenced material: blood, either unsorted or a sorted T cell fraction (not recorded which). These receptors all stem from a male donor with ankylosing spondylitis or in good health (not recorded which).

This clonotype was observed many times. The chain combines TRBV7-9 with TRBJ2-3; D might be TRBD1 or TRBD2, each matching 5 bases. Per germline, CDR1 SEHNR and CDR2 FQNEAQ (reference sequence). V was clipped by 5 bases and J by 3 bases, with 15 bases between them. The CDR3 is 15 amino acids. Here the CDR3 DNA reads TGTGCCAGCAGCCCGGACCTCAGGGAGACAGATACGCAGTATTTT. Translating it yields CASSPDLRETDTQYF.

This clonotype has at least ten counts. The rearrangement joins TRBV10-3 to TRBJ2-4; a weak D match, TRBD1 (6 bases). The CDR3 loop spans 13 amino acids. Trimming cost V 4 bases and J 9 bases, with 13 bases left between them. Germline assignment: CDR1 ENHRY and CDR2 SYGVKD. CDR3 amino acids: CAISAGEEGIQYF. The DNA for the CDR3 is TGTGCCATCAGTGCAGGGGAAGAGGGCATTCAGTACTTC.

This clonotype was seen at least ten times. The chain joins TRBV29-1 to TRBJ1-2, with a weak D call TRBD1 (5 bases). Germline V gene sequence: CDR1 SQVTM, CDR2 ANQGSEA. Trimming pared 3 bases from V and 2 bases from J, leaving 13 bases between. CDR3 length: 14 amino acids. The CDR3 nucleotides read TGCAGCGTTGACAGGGACGGCGTCAACTATGGCTACACCTTC. Protein product: CSVDRDGVNYGYTF.

This clonotype was seen many times. This sequence joins TRBV4-3 and TRBJ2-3; 7 nucleotides align to TRBD2. Germline V lookup: CDR1 LGHNA, CDR2 YSLEER. The CDR3 contains 17 residues. V shed 5 bases and J 0 bases; nucleotides not matched to a gene: 11. CDR3 sequence: CASSAQRGNPSTDTQYF. The CDR3 coding sequence is TGCGCCAGCAGCGCCCAGCGGGGTAACCCTAGCACAGATACGCAGTATTTT.

This clonotype was found a few times. The chain recombines TRBV7-3 with TRBJ2-1, with a possible D match to TRBD1 (5 bases). Germline CDR1 is SGHTA and CDR2 is FQGTGA. The CDR3 is 15 amino acids. The V end was cut by 2 bases, the J end by 0 bases, with 8 bases between. The CDR3 DNA sequence: TGTGCCAGCAGCTTATCAGGGAACTCCTACAATGAGCAGTTCTTC. Protein: CASSLSGNSYNEQFF.

This clonotype showed up many times. The chain employs TRBV10-3 and TRBJ1-5; 8 bases fit TRBD1. The germline V gene encodes CDR1 ENHRY and CDR2 SYGVKD. The CDR3 has 17 residues. Unmatched junction bases numbered 10, after V lost 4 bases and J lost 2 bases. CDR3 protein: CAISAGGREWGNQPQHF. The CDR3 DNA reads as TGTGCCATCAGTGCAGGGGGCAGGGAGTGGGGCAATCAGCCCCAGCATTTT.

The chain uses TRBV2 and TRBJ1-4, with no clear D. Looked up from germline, CDR1 is SNHLY and CDR2 is FYNNEI. This CDR3 is built from 11 residues. Trimming took off 3 bases at V and 7 bases at J, with 3 bases between the two ends. This chain's CDR3 is CASSEGEKLFF. The DNA of the CDR3 is TGTGCCAGCAGTGAGGGTGAAAAACTGTTTTTT.

The table lists this clonotype with many counts. V gene TRBV29-1 combines with J gene TRBJ2-7; tentative D call: TRBD1 (5 bases). Germline-derived CDR1 and CDR2 are SQVTM and ANQGSEA. The CDR3 consists of 13 residues. Deletions cut 3 bases from V and 3 bases from J, with 12 bases between. The CDR3 spells CSVEIGASYEQYF. CDR3 bases: TGCAGCGTTGAGATAGGGGCTAGCTACGAGCAGTACTTC.

The gene calls are TRBV6-2 or TRBV6-3 and TRBJ2-3, with TRBD2 matching over 14 bases. Unmatched junction bases numbered 8, after V lost 0 bases and J lost 9 bases. The germline CDR1 and CDR2 sequences are MNHEY and SVGEGT. The length of the CDR3 is 17 residues. The CDR3 bases are TGTGCCAGCAGTTACTCGAAGGGACTAGCGGGGGCTATGACGCAGTATTTT. It specifies CASSYSKGLAGAMTQYF.

This clonotype was detected many times. The chain recombines TRBV7-9 with TRBJ2-2; TRBD2 matches 10 bases. Germline CDR1 and CDR2: SEHNR and FQNEAQ (reference sequence). V gave up 7 bases and J gave up 7 bases; unmatched junction bases: 3. This CDR3 is 13 amino acids long. CDR3 sequence reads: CASTLAGDGELFF. The CDR3 DNA follows: TGTGCCAGCACCCTAGCGGGAGACGGGGAGCTGTTTTTT.

This clonotype was detected ten times or more. The chain combines TRBV12-5 with TRBJ2-6; D may be TRBD1 or TRBD2 (6 bases each). V dropped 5 bases and J dropped 0 bases, with 14 bases sitting between them. This CDR3 spans 17 amino acids. Germline CDR1 is LGHNT and CDR2 is FRNRAP. The CDR3 sequence: CASGVGGRTSGANVLTF. In DNA form, the CDR3 reads TGTGCTAGTGGTGTTGGGGGGCGGACCTCTGGGGCCAACGTCCTGACTTTC. Full variable domain (missing parts from reference TRBV12-5 and TRBJ2-6): DARVTQTPRHKVTEMGQEVTMRCQPILGHNTVFWYRQTMMQGLELLAYFRNRAPLDDSGMPKDRFSAEMPDATLATLKIQPSEPRDSAVYFCASGVGGRTSGANVLTFGAGSRLTVL.

This clonotype turned up a few times. The chain links TRBV7-6 to TRBJ1-2; the D gene is possibly TRBD1 (5 bases). The V and J ends lost 5 bases and 6 bases respectively, with 19 bases between them. Germline V gives CDR1 SGHVS, CDR2 FNYEAQ. The CDR3 extends over 15 amino acids. The CDR3 sequence is CASSPFGQGSNGYTF. CDR3 sequence (DNA): TGTGCCAGCAGCCCGTTCGGGCAGGGAAGCAATGGCTACACCTTC. The full variable domain, in which reference TRBV7-6 and TRBJ1-2 provide the parts outside the CDR3, is GAGVSQSPRYKVTKRGQDVALRCDPISGHVSLYWYRQALGQGPEFLTYFNYEAQQDKSGLPNDRFSAERPEGSISTLTIQRTEQRDSAMYRCASSPFGQGSNGYTFGSGTRLTVV.

With regard to this clonotype: It may be a read error: a sequence one base away is much more abundant. CDR3 in amino acids: CASGQQGDIQYF. As DNA, the CDR3 is TGTGCCAGTGGTCAGCAGGGTGACATTCAGTACTTC. The gene calls are TRBV19 and TRBJ2-4, with a weak D call TRBD1 (5 bases). The CDR3 totals 12 residues. Germline V lookup: CDR1 LNHDA, CDR2 SQIVND (reference sequence). Trimming stripped 8 bases from V and 8 bases from J, with 13 bases between.

The sample holds many counts of this clonotype. V and J are TRBV28 and TRBJ1-2, with D maybe TRBD1 (5 bases). This CDR3 is built from 13 residues. Trimming removed 6 bases from V and 5 bases from J, with 13 bases in between. From germline, CDR1 is MDHEN and CDR2 SYDVKM. CDR3 region: CASRGGGTYGYTF. The CDR3 nucleotides read TGTGCCAGCAGGGGAGGAGGGACTTATGGCTACACCTTC.

This clonotype was picked up many times. V usage is TRBV7-2 and J usage is TRBJ2-5, with 7 bases that match TRBD1. The CDR3 length is 14 residues. Germline V gives CDR1 SGHTA, CDR2 FQGNSA. After removal of 5 bases from V and 5 bases from J, the junction contained 8 bases not matched to a gene. CDR3 loop: CASSRSTGLETQYF. DNA of the CDR3: TGTGCCAGCAGCCGATCGACAGGGCTGGAGACCCAGTACTTC.

This clonotype was found many times. V and J are TRBV12-3 or TRBV12-4 and TRBJ1-2; TRBD1 agrees at 11 bases. J lost 7 bases, V lost 4 bases, and 8 bases had no gene match. The CDR3 consists of 15 residues. The CDR3 coding sequence is TGTGCCAGCAGTTCCCCGACCGGGACAGGGGGTGGCTACACCTTC. Residues: CASSSPTGTGGGYTF.

This clonotype was picked up many times. This chain connects TRBV7-2 to TRBJ1-1; TRBD1 agrees at 10 bases. This CDR3 comprises 14 residues. The germline V gene has CDR1 SGHTA and CDR2 FQGNSA. J was trimmed by 6 bases and V by 4 bases; bases with no gene match: 5. The CDR3 spells CASSSGQGWSEAFF. In nucleotides, the CDR3 is TGTGCCAGCAGCTCGGGACAGGGGTGGTCTGAAGCTTTCTTT. Filled out from reference TRBV7-2 and TRBJ1-1, the complete variable domain reads GAGVSQSPSNKVTEKGKDVELRCDPISGHTALYWYRQSLGQGLEFLIYFQGNSAPDKSGLPSDRFSAERTGGSVSTLTIQRTQQEDSAVYLCASSSGQGWSEAFFGQGTRLTVV.

J is TRBJ2-7 and V is TRBV5-6, with D possibly TRBD1 on 5 matching bases. The CDR3 is 14 residues long. V was trimmed by 0 bases and J by 2 bases, leaving 9 bases between them. CDR1 SGHDT and CDR2 YYEEEE come from the germline V gene. The CDR3 loop is CASSLGQSAYEQYF. The CDR3 DNA follows: TGTGCCAGCAGCTTGGGACAGTCAGCCTACGAGCAGTACTTC.

The chain is built from TRBV20-1 and TRBJ2-5, with D unclear. V was clipped by 0 bases and J by 1 base, with 12 bases between them. Germline lookup yields CDR1 DFQATT and CDR2 SNEGSKA (reference sequence). The CDR3 extends over 15 amino acids. The DNA of the CDR3 is TGCAGTGCTAGAGACCTTGGGCGGACCCAAGAGACCCAGTACTTC. Translation: CSARDLGRTQETQYF.

This clonotype showed up many times. The J gene is TRBJ2-2, the V gene TRBV4-3; maybe TRBD1 (6 bases). Looked up from germline, CDR1 is LGHNA and CDR2 is YSLEER. Trimming cost V 4 bases and J 4 bases, with 22 bases left between them. The CDR3 contains 18 residues. Here the CDR3 reads CASSPPHVVYRATGELFF. The CDR3 nucleotides read TGCGCCAGCAGCCCTCCCCACGTGGTGTACAGGGCCACCGGGGAGCTGTTTTTT.

This clonotype was recorded many times. The chain joins TRBV12-3 or TRBV12-4 to TRBJ2-1, with TRBD1 as a possible D gene (6 bases). This CDR3 is built from 14 residues. Between the trimmed V and J ends, which lost 4 bases and 8 bases, there was a span of 15 bases. The DNA for the CDR3 is TGTGCCAGCAGTTCCTTGCATGGGGGCGATGAGCAGTTCTTC. This gives the protein CASSSLHGGDEQFF.

Ten or more counts support this clonotype. The rearrangement joins TRBV5-1 to TRBJ2-3, with 9 bases identical to TRBD2. This CDR3 region has 18 residues. The V and J ends lost 4 bases and 5 bases, in that order; junction bases with no gene match: 17. Germline loops: CDR1 SGHRS, CDR2 YFSETQ. The DNA for the CDR3 is TGCGCCAGCAGCCCACGGGCTAGCGGGGTCGCCGAGAAAGATACGCAGTATTTT. The encoded protein is CASSPRASGVAEKDTQYF.

The sample holds many counts of this clonotype. The chain links TRBV5-6 to TRBJ2-5; no firm D call. V lost 5 bases to trimming and J lost 5 bases, with 13 bases between them. Germline CDR1 reads SGHDT; CDR2 reads YYEEEE. This CDR3 spans 13 amino acids. CDR3 residues: CASSFGRAETQYF. The DNA for the CDR3 is TGTGCCAGCAGTTTCGGACGGGCTGAGACCCAGTACTTC.

This clonotype was observed many times. V is TRBV11-3 and J is TRBJ2-7; D gene unclear. The CDR3 is made up of 14 amino acids. Germline-derived CDR1 and CDR2 are SGHNT and YENEEA. Trimming took off 4 bases at V and 2 bases at J, with 12 bases between the two ends. CDR3 in amino acids: CASSSFDRPYEQYF. CDR3 bases: TGTGCCAGCAGCTCTTTTGACCGTCCCTACGAGCAGTACTTC.

This clonotype was seen many times. The CDR3, as DNA: TGTGCCAGCAGCTTGGGACTAGCGGGGGGAGTTAGCACAGATACGCAGTATTTT. It yields the protein CASSLGLAGGVSTDTQYF. The V and J genes are TRBV11-2 and TRBJ2-3; the match to TRBD2 covers 15 bases. The CDR3 is 18 amino acids. Germline trimming cut 3 bases from V and 0 bases from J; bases unmatched to any gene: 4. Germline V CDR1 and CDR2: SGHAT, FQNNGV.